The rows below give T cell receptor beta chains drawn from one sample of a study of blood T cell repertoires in COVID-19. Method: immunoSEQ multiplex PCR; TCRdb's copy keeps in-frame clones and lacks some. The table has tens of thousands of clones, approximately 80% seen once; the top ten hold more than 20%. The sequenced material came from peripheral blood. The receptors originated from a man aged 60-69 years with acute or convalescent COVID-19. Each CDR3 is given with its conserved first and last residue. The D gene is left open where the match is weak. Part of the rows lack a size; the others show once, few, many or a class for expanded clones.

TRBV6-6	TRBD2	TRBJ2-4	14	NA	TGTGCCAGCAGTCCGACTAGCGGGGGGAACATTCAGTACTTC	CASSPTSGGNIQYF
TRBV7-2	TRBD2	TRBJ2-1	15	NA	TGTGCCAGCGGACAAGGGGGGACTAGCGGTTCACCTGGGTTCTTC	CASGQGGTSGSPGFF
TRBV5-6	NA	TRBJ2-7	13	few	TGTGCCAGCAGCTTGCTGACAGGCTACGAGCAGTACTTC	CASSLLTGYEQYF
TRBV29-1	TRBD1	TRBJ2-5	13	once	TGCAGCGAAGGGACAGGGGGAATTGAGACCCAGTACTTC	CSEGTGGIETQYF
TRBV12-3/TRBV12-4	NA	TRBJ2-3	13	NA	TGTGCCAGCAGTTTACGCCCCGGTGTAAAGCAGTATTTT	CASSLRPGVKQYF
TRBV28	NA	TRBJ1-3	12	NA	TGTGCCAGCAGTTTGGGAGTGGACACCATATATTTT	CASSLGVDTIYF
TRBV12-5	NA	TRBJ1-4	15	NA	TGTGCTAGTGGTTTGGTACAGCAGGGTTGGGAAAAACTGTTTTTT	CASGLVQQGWEKLFF
TRBV6-1	NA	TRBJ1-2	13	NA	TGTGCCAGCAGTGATCGGGGGGGCTTTGGCTACACCTTC	CASSDRGGFGYTF
TRBV4-3	TRBD1	TRBJ1-1	16	NA	TGCGCCAGCAGCCAAGGTTTAACAGGGGGCGCGAATGAAGCTTTCTTT	CASSQGLTGGANEAFF
TRBV18	TRBD1	TRBJ1-1	13	few	TGTGCCAGCTCACCCCACCAGGGGGATGCGGCTTTCTTT	CASSPHQGDAAFF
TRBV12-5	TRBD1	TRBJ2-4	16	NA	TGTGCTAGTGGTTTGCTACAGACAGGGGGCCCAAACATTCAGTACTTC	CASGLLQTGGPNIQYF
TRBV4-2	TRBD1	TRBJ1-5	18	once	TGTGCCAGCAGCCAAGATATCTACAGGGGATTATCCAATCAGCCCCAGCATTTT	CASSQDIYRGLSNQPQHF
TRBV4-3	TRBD1	TRBJ1-1	15	NA	TGCGCCAGCAGCCAAGGAACAGGGGGCGAAGCTGAAGCTTTCTTT	CASSQGTGGEAEAFF
TRBV13	TRBD2	TRBJ2-7	15	NA	TGTGCCAGCAGTTCCAGGACTAGCGTAGAGTACGAGCAGTACTTC	CASSSRTSVEYEQYF
TRBV19	TRBD1	TRBJ1-3	14	NA	TGTGCCAGTAGTAATACAGGGGCTGGAAACACCATATATTTT	CASSNTGAGNTIYF
TRBV27	NA	TRBJ1-5	16	NA	TGTGCCAGCAGCTTAAGACCGCCAGGGAACAATCAGCCCCAGCATTTT	CASSLRPPGNNQPQHF
TRBV7-9	NA	TRBJ1-2	11	NA	TGTGCCAGCAGCAGTGTGGAGGGCTACACCTTC	CASSSVEGYTF
TRBV7-2	TRBD1	TRBJ1-2	17	NA	TGTGCCAGCAGCTTAGGCCCCCGGGACAGGGGAATGAATGGCTACACCTTC	CASSLGPRDRGMNGYTF
TRBV19	TRBD2	TRBJ2-1	15	NA	TGTGCCAGTAGTATAATAGCGGGGGGGCGGTACGAGCAGTTCTTC	CASSIIAGGRYEQFF
TRBV6-1	NA	TRBJ2-5	15	NA	TGTGCCAGCAGTGATGCGGGGACCCGCCGGGAGACCCAGTACTTC	CASSDAGTRRETQYF
TRBV4-3	NA	TRBJ1-6	16	NA	TGCGCCAGCAGCCTAACAGTAAACTCCTATAATTCACCCCTCCACTTT	CASSLTVNSYNSPLHF
TRBV12-5	NA	TRBJ1-1	15	NA	TGTGCTAGTGGTTTGGTACCCGACCGGGGGACTGAAGCTTTCTTT	CASGLVPDRGTEAFF
TRBV4-2	TRBD1	TRBJ2-5	17	NA	TGTGCCAGCAGCCAAGATCTAACAGGGGCGTTGATAGAGACCCAGTACTTC	CASSQDLTGALIETQYF
TRBV5-1	NA	TRBJ1-6	13	once	TGCGCCAGCAGCTTGGGCAGGGCGGACACCCTCCACTTT	CASSLGRADTLHF
TRBV3-1/TRBV3-2	TRBD2	TRBJ2-1	17	NA	TGTGCCAGCAGCCAATCCTGGGGCGGGGGATCCTACAATGAGCAGTTCTTC	CASSQSWGGGSYNEQFF
TRBV29-1	TRBD1	TRBJ2-5	12	once	TGCAGCGTAGGACAGGGGCGAGAGACCCAGTACTTC	CSVGQGRETQYF
TRBV7-3	TRBD2	TRBJ2-3	16	NA	TGTGCCAGCAGCCCACACGCGGGGGGGCAAGCAGATACGCAGTATTTT	CASSPHAGGQADTQYF
TRBV28	NA	TRBJ2-4	13	once	TGTGCCAGCAGCCTCCCCTCCAGAAACATTCAGTACTTC	CASSLPSRNIQYF
TRBV5-4	NA	TRBJ2-2	14	NA	TGTGCCAGCAGCTTGCACGGGGACACCGGGGAGCTGTTTTTT	CASSLHGDTGELFF
TRBV12-3/TRBV12-4	TRBD2	TRBJ2-1	12	NA	TGTGCCAGCAGCCGACTAGCGGGACAGCAGTTCTTC	CASSRLAGQQFF
TRBV6-5	NA	TRBJ2-2	15	NA	TGTGCCAGCAGTTCTGCGGGCCGTGGGACCGGGGAGCTGTTTTTT	CASSSAGRGTGELFF
TRBV4-1	TRBD2	TRBJ2-7	15	NA	TGCGCCAGCAGCGACCTACTAGCGGGGGCCCAACTCAAGTACTTC	CASSDLLAGAQLKYF
TRBV5-1	NA	TRBJ2-7	14	once	TGCGCCAGCAGCTTGGGGCAGGGCATCGACGAGCAGTACTTC	CASSLGQGIDEQYF
TRBV13	TRBD2	TRBJ2-4	16	NA	TGTGCCAGCAGCTTAGAGGGACTAGCGGGGGGGCGGATTCAGTACTTC	CASSLEGLAGGRIQYF
TRBV7-8	NA	TRBJ2-3	16	NA	TGTGCCAGCAGCTCCCGTGCGAGAGCTAGCACAGATACGCAGTATTTT	CASSSRARASTDTQYF
TRBV7-3	NA	TRBJ2-3	15	NA	TGTGCCAGCAGCTTCAATCGGATAGCAACAGATACGCAGTATTTT	CASSFNRIATDTQYF
TRBV7-3	NA	TRBJ1-3	14	NA	TGTGCCAGCGGACCAGGGCCTCAGGGAAACACCATATATTTT	CASGPGPQGNTIYF
TRBV6-2/TRBV6-3	NA	TRBJ2-3	14	NA	TGTGCCAGCAGTTACCGAGTCTCCACAGATACGCAGTATTTT	CASSYRVSTDTQYF
TRBV7-2	NA	TRBJ1-3	16	NA	TGTGCCAGCAGCCCTACGACACGGCTCTCTGGAAACACCATATATTTT	CASSPTTRLSGNTIYF
TRBV2	NA	TRBJ2-6	16	few	TGTGCCAGCAGTGAAGACACCAGCTCTGGGGCCAACGTCCTGACTTTC	CASSEDTSSGANVLTF